The rows below give T cell receptor beta chains drawn from one sample of a study of blood T cell repertoires in COVID-19. Profiling relied on immunoSEQ multiplex PCR, and the TCRdb table lists in-frame clones only, not all of them. Here the sample spans 150,000 to 200,000 clones, 84% being singletons. Material for sequencing was peripheral blood. Receptors originate from a woman in her sixties or seventies with COVID-19, enrolled during active disease. CDR3s leave out the opening cysteine and the closing phenylalanine or tryptophan. Each record gives: D gene, CDR3 length, clone size, J gene, V gene, CDR3 protein. D genes are given only for firm matches. Only part of the rows carry a size: once, few, many, or a class if the clone is expanded.

d_gene: TRBD2; len: 14; abundance: -; j_gene: TRBJ2-1; v_gene: TRBV5-4; CDR3aa: ASSSGAGISYNEQF
d_gene: TRBD1; len: 11; abundance: -; j_gene: TRBJ1-2; v_gene: TRBV6-5; CDR3aa: ASRNPGQHGYT
d_gene: -; len: 13; abundance: -; j_gene: TRBJ1-2; v_gene: TRBV28; CDR3aa: ASSLWTGQFYGYT
d_gene: TRBD2; len: 12; abundance: -; j_gene: TRBJ2-3; v_gene: TRBV7-2; CDR3aa: ASSLGLAGDTQY
d_gene: TRBD1; len: 13; abundance: -; j_gene: TRBJ1-6; v_gene: TRBV6-5; CDR3aa: ASTTTGEANSPLH
d_gene: -; len: 13; abundance: -; j_gene: TRBJ2-3; v_gene: TRBV9; CDR3aa: ASSVRGTGADTQY
d_gene: TRBD1; len: 12; abundance: -; j_gene: TRBJ1-5; v_gene: TRBV30; CDR3aa: AWRGTGVNQPQH
d_gene: -; len: 10; abundance: few; j_gene: TRBJ1-5; v_gene: TRBV25-1; CDR3aa: ASTTGGQPQH
d_gene: -; len: 11; abundance: -; j_gene: TRBJ2-1; v_gene: TRBV6-6; CDR3aa: ASGQTRLNEQF
d_gene: TRBD1; len: 12; abundance: -; j_gene: TRBJ1-1; v_gene: TRBV28; CDR3aa: ASSTTGWNTEAF
d_gene: TRBD1; len: 13; abundance: -; j_gene: TRBJ1-5; v_gene: TRBV7-2; CDR3aa: ATRRDRGREQPQH
d_gene: TRBD1; len: 12; abundance: -; j_gene: TRBJ2-1; v_gene: TRBV5-1; CDR3aa: ASSRDRGWNEQF
d_gene: -; len: 14; abundance: -; j_gene: TRBJ1-1; v_gene: TRBV7-3; CDR3aa: ASSPGRGDLNTEAF
d_gene: -; len: 11; abundance: -; j_gene: TRBJ1-6; v_gene: TRBV2; CDR3aa: ASARDINSPLH
d_gene: TRBD1; len: 14; abundance: -; j_gene: TRBJ1-2; v_gene: TRBV28; CDR3aa: ASRSTGTGYGYGYT
d_gene: -; len: 14; abundance: -; j_gene: TRBJ2-6; v_gene: TRBV6-6; CDR3aa: ASSQTRGNGANVLT
d_gene: TRBD1; len: 13; abundance: -; j_gene: TRBJ1-1; v_gene: TRBV4-1; CDR3aa: ASSQLGQGGTEAF
d_gene: TRBD1; len: 10; abundance: -; j_gene: TRBJ1-1; v_gene: TRBV28; CDR3aa: ASGDSRVEAF
d_gene: TRBD2; len: 15; abundance: once; j_gene: TRBJ2-3; v_gene: TRBV5-4; CDR3aa: ASSSKTSGRDKDTQY
d_gene: -; len: 13; abundance: -; j_gene: TRBJ1-3; v_gene: TRBV18; CDR3aa: ASSPRQFSGNTIY
d_gene: TRBD1; len: 15; abundance: -; j_gene: TRBJ1-1; v_gene: TRBV4-1; CDR3aa: ASSPSADRAFFSEAF
d_gene: -; len: 12; abundance: once; j_gene: TRBJ1-3; v_gene: TRBV29-1; CDR3aa: SATFGRTGNTIY
d_gene: -; len: 13; abundance: -; j_gene: TRBJ2-1; v_gene: TRBV2; CDR3aa: ASRGQGSSYNEQF
d_gene: TRBD1; len: 15; abundance: -; j_gene: TRBJ2-3; v_gene: TRBV27; CDR3aa: ASRRKGTGTTTDTQY
d_gene: TRBD1; len: 12; abundance: -; j_gene: TRBJ2-7; v_gene: TRBV6-5; CDR3aa: ASSSRTGPVEQY
d_gene: TRBD2; len: 14; abundance: -; j_gene: TRBJ2-1; v_gene: TRBV5-1; CDR3aa: ASSLASRLANNEQF
d_gene: TRBD1; len: 13; abundance: -; j_gene: TRBJ2-5; v_gene: TRBV7-2; CDR3aa: ASSLGTGYGETQY
d_gene: -; len: 12; abundance: -; j_gene: TRBJ1-1; v_gene: TRBV9; CDR3aa: ASSVYGGGTEAF
d_gene: TRBD1; len: 13; abundance: few; j_gene: TRBJ1-2; v_gene: TRBV19; CDR3aa: ASSIVRRDSRGYT
d_gene: -; len: 12; abundance: -; j_gene: TRBJ2-7; v_gene: TRBV5-1; CDR3aa: ASSLGRGSYEQY
d_gene: TRBD2; len: 15; abundance: once; j_gene: TRBJ2-1; v_gene: TRBV24-1; CDR3aa: ATGGSKGLATYNEQF
d_gene: -; len: 11; abundance: -; j_gene: TRBJ1-1; v_gene: TRBV5-5; CDR3aa: ASSPDTVGRAF
d_gene: TRBD1; len: 14; abundance: -; j_gene: TRBJ1-6; v_gene: TRBV28; CDR3aa: ASSRRTGVDNSPLH
d_gene: TRBD1; len: 16; abundance: -; j_gene: TRBJ1-4; v_gene: TRBV4-1; CDR3aa: ASSQGGQGRATNEKLF
d_gene: TRBD1; len: 13; abundance: -; j_gene: TRBJ2-2; v_gene: TRBV27; CDR3aa: ASSRTGLNTGELF
d_gene: -; len: 13; abundance: -; j_gene: TRBJ1-2; v_gene: TRBV4-1; CDR3aa: ASSPTDSTNYGYT
d_gene: TRBD1; len: 11; abundance: -; j_gene: TRBJ2-2; v_gene: TRBV29-1; CDR3aa: SVKGARTGELF
d_gene: TRBD1; len: 15; abundance: -; j_gene: TRBJ1-2; v_gene: TRBV19; CDR3aa: ASSPEPAGTVLNGYT
d_gene: -; len: 12; abundance: -; j_gene: TRBJ2-1; v_gene: TRBV5-6; CDR3aa: ASSFPSSYNEQF
d_gene: -; len: 12; abundance: -; j_gene: TRBJ2-7; v_gene: TRBV11-2; CDR3aa: ASSWRSGSYEQY
d_gene: -; len: 11; abundance: -; j_gene: TRBJ1-1; v_gene: TRBV14; CDR3aa: ASSQGRLPRAF
d_gene: -; len: 11; abundance: -; j_gene: TRBJ1-1; v_gene: TRBV12-3/TRBV12-4; CDR3aa: ASGRGVITEAF
d_gene: -; len: 9; abundance: many; j_gene: TRBJ2-4; v_gene: TRBV3-1/TRBV3-2; CDR3aa: ASSQAQDQY
d_gene: TRBD1; len: 14; abundance: -; j_gene: TRBJ1-5; v_gene: TRBV6-6; CDR3aa: ASSSGTGESNQPQH
d_gene: -; len: 10; abundance: -; j_gene: TRBJ2-4; v_gene: TRBV2; CDR3aa: ASEEAKNIQY
d_gene: TRBD1; len: 13; abundance: -; j_gene: TRBJ2-2; v_gene: TRBV9; CDR3aa: ASSVGRGKTGELF
d_gene: -; len: 11; abundance: -; j_gene: TRBJ1-1; v_gene: TRBV18; CDR3aa: ASSMDTRREAF
d_gene: -; len: 12; abundance: few; j_gene: TRBJ1-1; v_gene: TRBV11-1; CDR3aa: ASSPRDFLYEAF
d_gene: -; len: 8; abundance: -; j_gene: TRBJ2-5; v_gene: TRBV2; CDR3aa: ASRQETQY
d_gene: -; len: 13; abundance: -; j_gene: TRBJ1-5; v_gene: TRBV23-1; CDR3aa: ASNLTDSNNQPQH
d_gene: -; len: 15; abundance: -; j_gene: TRBJ1-2; v_gene: TRBV5-6; CDR3aa: ASSLTLRRRGSTGYT
d_gene: -; len: 11; abundance: -; j_gene: TRBJ2-1; v_gene: TRBV19; CDR3aa: ASILASYNEQF
d_gene: -; len: 14; abundance: -; j_gene: TRBJ2-5; v_gene: TRBV28; CDR3aa: ASRSNQGRVMETQY